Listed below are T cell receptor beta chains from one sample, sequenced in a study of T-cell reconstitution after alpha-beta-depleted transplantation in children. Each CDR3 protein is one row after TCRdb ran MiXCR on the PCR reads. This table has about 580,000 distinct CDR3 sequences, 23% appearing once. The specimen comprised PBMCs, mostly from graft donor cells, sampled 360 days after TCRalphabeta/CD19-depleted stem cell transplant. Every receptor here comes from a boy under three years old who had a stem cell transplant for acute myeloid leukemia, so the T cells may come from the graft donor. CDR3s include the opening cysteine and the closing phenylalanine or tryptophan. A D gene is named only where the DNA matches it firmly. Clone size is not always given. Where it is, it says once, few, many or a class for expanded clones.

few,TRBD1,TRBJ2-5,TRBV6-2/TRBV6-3,CASRDGTGRGTQYF,TGTGCCAGCAGGGATGGGACAGGGCGAGGGACCCAGTACTTC
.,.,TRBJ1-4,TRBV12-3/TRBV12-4,CASSPGRATNEKLFF,TGTGCCAGCAGTCCGGGGAGGGCAACTAATGAAAAACTGTTTTTT
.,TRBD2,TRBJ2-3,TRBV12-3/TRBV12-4,CASSPLAARTDTQYF,TGTGCCAGCAGCCCACTAGCGGCCCGCACAGATACGCAGTATTTT
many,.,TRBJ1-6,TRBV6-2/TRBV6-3,CAAAGGVISPLHF,TGTGCCGCCGCCGGAGGGGTTATCTCACCCCTCCACTTT
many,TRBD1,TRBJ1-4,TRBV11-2,CASSSTGKFNEKLFF,TGTGCCAGCAGCTCGACAGGGAAGTTTAATGAAAAACTGTTTTTT
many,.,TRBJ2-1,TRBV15,CATSREGSYNEQFF,TGTGCCACCAGCAGAGAGGGTTCCTACAATGAGCAGTTCTTC
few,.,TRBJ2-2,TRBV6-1,CASRRSTTGELFF,TGTGCCAGCAGACGATCAACAACAGGGGAGCTGTTTTTT
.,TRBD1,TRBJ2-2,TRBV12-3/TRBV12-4,CASSLRGPNTGELFF,TGTGCCAGCAGTTTGAGGGGGCCCAACACCGGGGAGCTGTTTTTT
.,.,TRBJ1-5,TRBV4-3,CASSQDLYSNQPQHF,TGCGCCAGCAGCCAAGATTTGTATAGCAATCAGCCCCAGCATTTT
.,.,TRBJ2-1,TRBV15,CATSRPSSGDEQFF,TGTGCCACCAGCAGACCTAGTTCGGGGGATGAGCAGTTCTTC
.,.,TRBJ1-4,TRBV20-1,CSARVTGAEKLFF,TGCAGTGCTAGGGTGACAGGCGCTGAAAAACTGTTTTTT
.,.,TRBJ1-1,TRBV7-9,CASSLTAGRGSQAFF,TGTGCCAGCAGCTTAACGGCGGGAAGGGGGAGCCAAGCTTTCTTT
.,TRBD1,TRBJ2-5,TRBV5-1,CASRRAISRGSQETQYF,TGCGCCAGCAGACGTGCAATCTCCAGGGGGTCCCAAGAGACCCAGTACTTC
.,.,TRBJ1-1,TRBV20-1,CSARDPDENTEAFF,TGCAGTGCTAGAGATCCCGACGAGAACACTGAAGCTTTCTTT
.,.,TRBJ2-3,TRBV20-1,CSASVWGPWLSTDTQYF,TGCAGTGCTAGCGTTTGGGGCCCTTGGCTGAGCACAGATACGCAGTATTTT
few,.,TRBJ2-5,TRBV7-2,CANLTVRETQYF,TGTGCCAACTTGACAGTTAGGGAGACCCAGTACTTC
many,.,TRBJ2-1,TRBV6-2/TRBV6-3,CASSYPDEQFF,TGTGCCAGCAGTTACCCCGATGAGCAGTTCTTC
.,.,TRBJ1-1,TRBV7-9,CASTPWTENTEAFF,TGTGCCAGCACCCCATGGACAGAAAACACTGAAGCTTTCTTT
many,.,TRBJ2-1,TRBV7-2,CASSLAIRERSYNEQFF,TGTGCCAGCAGCTTAGCGATTAGGGAAAGGTCCTACAATGAGCAGTTCTTC
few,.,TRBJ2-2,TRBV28,CASSLGSGSGELFF,TGTGCCAGCAGTTTAGGGTCTGGTTCCGGGGAGCTGTTTTTT
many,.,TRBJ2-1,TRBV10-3,CAISESRQGGSYNEQFF,TGTGCCATCAGTGAGTCGCGGCAGGGCGGCTCCTACAATGAGCAGTTCTTC
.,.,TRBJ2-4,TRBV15,CATSRESRGVRDIQYF,TGTGCCACCAGCAGAGAATCCCGGGGAGTTAGGGACATTCAGTACTTC
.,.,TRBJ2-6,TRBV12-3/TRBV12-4,CASSLVGGVYSGANVLTF,TGTGCCAGCAGTTTAGTTGGGGGTGTCTACTCTGGGGCCAACGTCCTGACTTTC
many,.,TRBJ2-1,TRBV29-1,CSVGGNEQFF,TGCAGCGTTGGGGGAAATGAGCAGTTCTTC
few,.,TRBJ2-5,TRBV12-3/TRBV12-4,CASSQRNRAQETQYF,TGTGCCAGCAGCCAGAGGAACCGGGCCCAAGAGACCCAGTACTTC
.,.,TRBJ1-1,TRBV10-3,CAISPEMNTEAFF,TGTGCCATCAGTCCCGAAATGAACACTGAAGCTTTCTTT
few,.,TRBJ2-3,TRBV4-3,CASSQAIHSSTDTQYF,TGCGCCAGCAGCCAAGCGATACATTCTAGCACAGATACGCAGTATTTT
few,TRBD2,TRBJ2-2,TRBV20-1,CSANLAGPDTGELFF,TGCAGTGCTAACCTAGCGGGGCCAGACACCGGGGAGCTGTTTTTT
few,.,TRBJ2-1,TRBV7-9,CASSPKEWGASYNEQFF,TGTGCCAGCAGCCCCAAAGAGTGGGGGGCCTCCTACAATGAGCAGTTCTTC
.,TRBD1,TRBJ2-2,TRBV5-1,CASSFRGQGVEELFF,TGCGCCAGCAGCTTTAGGGGACAGGGGGTCGAGGAGCTGTTTTTT
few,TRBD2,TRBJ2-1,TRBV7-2,CASSSAGGPSEQFF,TGTGCCAGCAGTTCAGCGGGGGGGCCGAGTGAGCAGTTCTTC
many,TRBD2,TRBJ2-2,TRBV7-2,CASSFGLAGELSGELFF,TGTGCCAGCAGCTTCGGGCTAGCGGGGGAATTGTCGGGGGAGCTGTTTTTT
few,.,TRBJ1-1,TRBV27,CASSLGRGRANTEAFF,TGTGCCAGCAGTTTAGGCCGGGGCAGAGCGAACACTGAAGCTTTCTTT
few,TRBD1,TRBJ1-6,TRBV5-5,CASSLVQGVPNSPLHF,TGTGCCAGCAGCTTGGTACAGGGGGTTCCTAATTCACCCCTCCACTTT
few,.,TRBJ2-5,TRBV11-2,CASSFRVRAKYQETQYF,TGTGCCAGCAGCTTTAGAGTCCGGGCAAAGTACCAAGAGACCCAGTACTTC
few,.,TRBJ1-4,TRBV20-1,CSAPSGDTNEKLFF,TGCAGTGCTCCGTCAGGGGATACTAATGAAAAACTGTTTTTT
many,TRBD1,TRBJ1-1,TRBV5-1,CASRFPDRTTEAFF,TGCGCCAGCAGGTTTCCGGACAGGACCACTGAAGCTTTCTTT
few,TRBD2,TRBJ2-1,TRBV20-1,CSASLAGGKEQFF,TGCAGTGCTTCCCTAGCGGGGGGAAAGGAGCAGTTCTTC
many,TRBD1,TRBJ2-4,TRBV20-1,CSARGQGGPKNIQYF,TGCAGTGCTAGAGGACAGGGGGGACCCAAAAACATTCAGTACTTC
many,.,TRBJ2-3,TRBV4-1,CASSQEWTWQGTDTQYF,TGCGCCAGCAGCCAAGAATGGACTTGGCAGGGCACAGATACGCAGTATTTT
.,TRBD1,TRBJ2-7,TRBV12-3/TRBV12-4,CASRGTALSYEQYF,TGTGCCAGCAGGGGGACAGCCCTCTCCTACGAGCAGTACTTC
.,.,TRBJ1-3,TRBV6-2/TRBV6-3,CASSYPVEARTSAPDGNTIYF,TGTGCCAGCAGTTACCCGGTGGAGGCTAGGACCTCTGCACCAGATGGAAACACCATATATTTT
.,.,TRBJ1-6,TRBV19,CASSLGDRPAGFTLHF,TGTGCCAGTAGTCTGGGGGACCGACCGGCCGGATTCACCCTCCACTTT
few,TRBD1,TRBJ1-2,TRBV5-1,CASTLTGTGYYGYTF,TGCGCCAGCACCTTAACCGGGACAGGTTACTATGGCTACACCTTC
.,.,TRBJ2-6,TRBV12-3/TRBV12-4,CASSLQTRGQRPALNVLTF,TGTGCCAGCAGTCTGCAGACCCGTGGCCAACGTCCTGCCCTCAACGTCCTGACTTTC
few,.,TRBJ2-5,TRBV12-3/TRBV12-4,CASCRDPRGVGETQYF,TGTGCCAGTTGCCGGGACCCCCGTGGGGTAGGGGAGACCCAGTACTTC
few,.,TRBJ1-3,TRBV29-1,CSVEEPPGNTIYF,TGCAGCGTTGAAGAACCCCCTGGAAACACCATATATTTT
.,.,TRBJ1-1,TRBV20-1,CSALGNTEAFF,TGCAGTGCCCTAGGAAACACCGAAGCTTTCTTT
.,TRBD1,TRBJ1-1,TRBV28,CASSLGWDRATEAFF,TGTGCCAGCAGTTTAGGGTGGGACAGGGCTACTGAAGCTTTCTTT
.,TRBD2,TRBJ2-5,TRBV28,CASSWDLAGAKETQYF,TGTGCCAGCAGTTGGGATCTAGCGGGGGCGAAAGAGACCCAGTACTTC
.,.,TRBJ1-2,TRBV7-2,CASSSGRSPSSYGYTF,TGTGCCAGCAGCTCGGGACGATCGCCGTCTAGCTATGGCTACACCTTC
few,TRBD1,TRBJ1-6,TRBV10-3,CAISEGGDRDSPLHF,TGTGCCATCAGTGAGGGTGGAGACAGGGATTCACCCCTCCACTTT